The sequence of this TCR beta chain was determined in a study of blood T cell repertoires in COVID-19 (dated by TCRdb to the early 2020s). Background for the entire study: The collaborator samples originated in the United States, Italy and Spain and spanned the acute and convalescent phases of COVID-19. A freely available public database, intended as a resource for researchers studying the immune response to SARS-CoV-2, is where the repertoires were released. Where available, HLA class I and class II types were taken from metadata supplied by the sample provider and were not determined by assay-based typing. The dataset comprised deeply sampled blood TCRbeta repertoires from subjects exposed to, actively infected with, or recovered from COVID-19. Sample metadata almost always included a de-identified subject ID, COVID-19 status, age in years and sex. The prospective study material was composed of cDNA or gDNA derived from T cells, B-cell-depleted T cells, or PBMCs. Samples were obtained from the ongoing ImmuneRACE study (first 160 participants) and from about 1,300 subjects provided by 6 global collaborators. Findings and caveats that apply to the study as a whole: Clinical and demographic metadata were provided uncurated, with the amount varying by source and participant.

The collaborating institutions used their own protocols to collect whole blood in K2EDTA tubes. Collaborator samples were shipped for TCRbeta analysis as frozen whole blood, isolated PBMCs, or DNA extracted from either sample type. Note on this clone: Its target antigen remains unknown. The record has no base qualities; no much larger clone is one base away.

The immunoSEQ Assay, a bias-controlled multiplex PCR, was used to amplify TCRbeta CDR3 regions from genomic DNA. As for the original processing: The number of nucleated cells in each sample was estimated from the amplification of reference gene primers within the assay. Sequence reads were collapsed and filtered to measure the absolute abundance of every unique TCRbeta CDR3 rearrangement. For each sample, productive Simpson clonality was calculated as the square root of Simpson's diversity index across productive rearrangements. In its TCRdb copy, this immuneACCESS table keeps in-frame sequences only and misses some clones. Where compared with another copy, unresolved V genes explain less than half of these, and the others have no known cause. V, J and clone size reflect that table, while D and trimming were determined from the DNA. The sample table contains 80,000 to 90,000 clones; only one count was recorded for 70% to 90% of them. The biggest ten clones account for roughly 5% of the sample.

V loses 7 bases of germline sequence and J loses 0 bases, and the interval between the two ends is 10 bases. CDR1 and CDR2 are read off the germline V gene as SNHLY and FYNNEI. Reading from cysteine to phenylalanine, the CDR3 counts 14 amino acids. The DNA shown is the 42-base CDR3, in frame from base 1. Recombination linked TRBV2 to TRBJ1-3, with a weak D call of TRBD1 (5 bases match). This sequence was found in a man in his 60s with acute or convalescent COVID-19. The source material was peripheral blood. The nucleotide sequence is TGTGCCAGCAAGCAGGGTCGCTCTGGAAACACCATATATTTT. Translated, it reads CASKQGRSGNTIYF. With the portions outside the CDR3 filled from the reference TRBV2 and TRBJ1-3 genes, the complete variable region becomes EPEVTQTPSHQVTQMGQEVILRCVPISNHLYFYWYRQILGQKVEFLVSFYNNEISEKSEIFDDQFSVERPDGSNFTLKIRSTKLEDSAMYFCASKQGRSGNTIYFGEGSWLTVV.